This T cell receptor (beta chain) was sequenced in a study of T cell repertoires in cytomegalovirus infection. This clonotype appeared many times. Its cognate antigen is unknown. General study points: Dominating the ex vivo response were TCR beta clonotypes that were CMV-specific and HLA-C-restricted.

One entry per CDR3 protein, called by TCRdb with MiXCR from the reads. The table includes about 200,000 distinct CDR3 sequences, about a tenth detected once. This clonotype was obtained from a human donor in good health (CMV status not recorded). Some clones in this sample may be carry-over from other donors' samples. The sample comprised PBMCs.

CDR3 sequence: CASSLSTSGLAPREQFF. The CDR3 bases are TGTGCCAGCAGCTTATCAACTAGCGGGCTAGCCCCGAGAGAGCAGTTCTTC. This chain joins TRBV7-8 and TRBJ2-1; 9 bases line up with TRBD2. V lost 2 bases and J lost 10; bases outside the gene matches: 15. Per germline, CDR1 SGHVS and CDR2 FQNEAQ. This CDR3 spans 17 amino acids.